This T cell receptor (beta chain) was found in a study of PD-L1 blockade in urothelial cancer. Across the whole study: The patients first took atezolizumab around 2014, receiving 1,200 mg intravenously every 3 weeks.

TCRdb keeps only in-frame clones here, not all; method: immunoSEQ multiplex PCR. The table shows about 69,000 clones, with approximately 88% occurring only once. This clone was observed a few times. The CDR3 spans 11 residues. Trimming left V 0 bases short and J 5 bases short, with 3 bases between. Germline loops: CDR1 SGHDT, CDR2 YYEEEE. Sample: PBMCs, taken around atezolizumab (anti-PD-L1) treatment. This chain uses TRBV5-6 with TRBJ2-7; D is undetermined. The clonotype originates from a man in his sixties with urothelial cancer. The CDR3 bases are TGTGCCAGCAGCTTGGTCAACGAGCAGTACTTC. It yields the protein CASSLVNEQYF.